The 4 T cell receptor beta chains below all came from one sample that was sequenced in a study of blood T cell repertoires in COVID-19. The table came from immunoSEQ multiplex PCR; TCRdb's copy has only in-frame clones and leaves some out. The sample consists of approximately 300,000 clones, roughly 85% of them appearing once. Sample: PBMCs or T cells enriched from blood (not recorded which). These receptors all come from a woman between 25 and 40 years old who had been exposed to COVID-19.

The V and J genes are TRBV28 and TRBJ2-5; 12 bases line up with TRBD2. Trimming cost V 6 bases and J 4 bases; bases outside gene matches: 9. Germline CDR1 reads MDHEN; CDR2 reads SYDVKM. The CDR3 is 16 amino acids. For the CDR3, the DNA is TGTGCCAGCAGAGCTAGCGGGGGGGCCTTTATAGAGACCCAGTACTTC. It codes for CASRASGGAFIETQYF.

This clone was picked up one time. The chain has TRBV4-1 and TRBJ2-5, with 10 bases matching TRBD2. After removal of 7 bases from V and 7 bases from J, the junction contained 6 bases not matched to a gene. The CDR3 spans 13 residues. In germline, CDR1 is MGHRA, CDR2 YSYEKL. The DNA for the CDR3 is TGCGCCAGCACCCTAGCGGGAGTGGGGACCCAGTACTTC. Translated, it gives CASTLAGVGTQYF.

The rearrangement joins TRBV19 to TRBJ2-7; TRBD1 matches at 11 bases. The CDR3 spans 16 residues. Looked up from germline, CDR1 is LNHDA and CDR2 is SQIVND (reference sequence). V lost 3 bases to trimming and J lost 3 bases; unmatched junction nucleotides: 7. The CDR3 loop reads CASSIPGTGGDYEQYF. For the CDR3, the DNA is TGTGCCAGTAGTATCCCCGGGACAGGGGGAGACTACGAGCAGTACTTC.

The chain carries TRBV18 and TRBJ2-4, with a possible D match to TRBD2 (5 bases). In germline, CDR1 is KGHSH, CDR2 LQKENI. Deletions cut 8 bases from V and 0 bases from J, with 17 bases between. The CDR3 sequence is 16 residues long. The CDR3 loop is CASTGGGAIAKNIQYF. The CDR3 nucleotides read TGTGCCAGCACGGGTGGAGGCGCGATAGCCAAAAACATTCAGTACTTC.